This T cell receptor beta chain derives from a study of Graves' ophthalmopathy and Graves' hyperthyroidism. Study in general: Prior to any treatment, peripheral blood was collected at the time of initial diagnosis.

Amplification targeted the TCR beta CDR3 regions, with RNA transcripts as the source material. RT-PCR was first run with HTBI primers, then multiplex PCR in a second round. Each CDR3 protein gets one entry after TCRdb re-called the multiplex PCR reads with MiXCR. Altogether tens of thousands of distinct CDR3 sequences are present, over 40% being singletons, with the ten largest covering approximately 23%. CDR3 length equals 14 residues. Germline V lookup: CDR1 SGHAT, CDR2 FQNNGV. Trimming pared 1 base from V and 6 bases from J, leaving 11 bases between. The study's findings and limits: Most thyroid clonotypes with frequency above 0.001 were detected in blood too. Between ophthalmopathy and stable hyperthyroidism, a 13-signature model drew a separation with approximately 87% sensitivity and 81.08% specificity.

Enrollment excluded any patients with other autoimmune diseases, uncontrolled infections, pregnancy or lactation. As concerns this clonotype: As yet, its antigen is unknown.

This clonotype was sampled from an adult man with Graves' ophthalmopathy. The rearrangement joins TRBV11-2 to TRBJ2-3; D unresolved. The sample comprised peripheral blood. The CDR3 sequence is CASSLGQLRDTQYF. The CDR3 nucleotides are TGTGCCAGCAGCTTAGGGCAGTTGAGGGATACGCAGTATTTT. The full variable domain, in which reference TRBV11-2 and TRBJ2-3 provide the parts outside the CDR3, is EAGVAQSPRYKIIEKRQSVAFWCNPISGHATLYWYQQILGQGPKLLIQFQNNGVVDDSQLPKDRFSAERLKGVDSTLKIQPAKLEDSAVYLCASSLGQLRDTQYFGPGTRLTVL.